The 5 T cell receptor beta chains in this list originate from one sample, sequenced in a study of immune heterogeneity within non-small cell lung tumors. Per sample, around 0.65 ug of bulk tumor genomic DNA was the template used. Every primary tumor yielded several biopsies, spaced far apart, that were taken during surgery. Patients underwent curative surgery for untreated, newly diagnosed non-small cell lung cancer. A first 10-cycle multiplex round used 32 V-gene and 13 J-gene primers on TCR beta CDR3. Each CDR3 protein gets one entry after TCRdb re-called the multiplex PCR reads with MiXCR. In the table there are 2,500 to 3,000 distinct CDR3 sequences, 25% of which are singletons. Material: lung tumor tissue. The receptor source for this set is a female donor with non-small cell lung cancer.

This clonotype was observed a few times. The chain carries TRBV12-3 or TRBV12-4 and TRBJ2-1; the D gene is possibly TRBD2 (6 bases). The germline V and J ends were trimmed by 4 bases and 2 bases, with 12 bases remaining between them. CDR3 size: 15 residues. CDR3 amino acids: CASSSTSLPYNEQFF. CDR3 bases: TGTGCCAGCAGTTCAACTAGCCTGCCCTACAATGAGCAGTTCTTC.

By share, this clonotype counts as medium-sized (0.01 to 0.1%). This chain links TRBV19 with TRBJ1-1; D is possibly TRBD1 (5 bases). Trimming stripped 7 bases from V and 5 bases from J, with 20 bases between. The CDR3 is 15 residues long. CDR1 is LNHDA and CDR2 is SQIVND in the germline V gene (reference sequence). The chain's CDR3 is CASTTPQGRGTEAFF. In DNA form, the CDR3 reads TGTGCCAGTACCACCCCCCAGGGTCGGGGGACTGAAGCTTTCTTT.

This clonotype is deemed medium-sized. The chain joins TRBV28 to TRBJ2-7; D may be TRBD1 (5 bases). The V end lost 8 bases, the J end lost 4 bases, and 9 bases lay between the germline ends. Germline-derived CDR1 and CDR2 are MDHEN and SYDVKM. This CDR3 is built from 11 residues. The DNA for the CDR3 is TGTGCCAGCGTGGGGCGGTACGAGCAGTACTTC. Translating gives CASVGRYEQYF.

The chain couples TRBV27 to TRBJ1-1, with TRBD1 identical over 9 bases. The CDR3 is made up of 13 amino acids. Germline V gene lookup returns CDR1 MNHEY and CDR2 SMNVEV (reference sequence). Trimming took 5 bases from V and 4 from J; bases not matched to a gene: 2. The CDR3 loop reads CASSPDRGTEAFF. The CDR3 DNA reads TGTGCCAGCAGTCCGGACAGGGGCACTGAAGCTTTCTTT.

V gene TRBV18 combines with J gene TRBJ1-5; 9 nucleotides align to TRBD1. V was pared by 5 bases and J by 5 bases, with 4 bases of the junction left unmatched. This CDR3 spans 14 amino acids. Germline values: CDR1 KGHSH, CDR2 LQKENI. The CDR3 DNA is TGTGCCAGCTCATCCACAGGGGGCGATCAGCCCCAGCATTTT. It translates to CASSSTGGDQPQHF. Combining the CDR3 with reference TRBV18 and TRBJ1-5 gives the whole variable domain NAGVMQNPRHLVRRRGQEARLRCSPMKGHSHVYWYRQLPEEGLKFMVYLQKENIIDESGMPKERFSAEFPKEGPSILRIQQVVRGDSAAYFCASSSTGGDQPQHFGDGTRLSIL.